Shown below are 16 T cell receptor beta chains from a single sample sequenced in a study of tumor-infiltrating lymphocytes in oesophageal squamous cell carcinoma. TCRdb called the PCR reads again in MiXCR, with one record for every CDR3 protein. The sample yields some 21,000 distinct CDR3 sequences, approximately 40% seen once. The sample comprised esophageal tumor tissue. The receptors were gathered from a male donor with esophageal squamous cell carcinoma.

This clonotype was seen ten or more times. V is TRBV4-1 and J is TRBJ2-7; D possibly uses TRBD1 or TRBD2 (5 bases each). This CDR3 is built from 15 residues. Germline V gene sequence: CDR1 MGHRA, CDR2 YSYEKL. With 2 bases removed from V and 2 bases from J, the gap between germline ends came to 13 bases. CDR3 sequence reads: CASSQSHPGPYEQYF. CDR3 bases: TGCGCCAGCAGCCAATCTCATCCGGGACCCTACGAGCAGTACTTC.

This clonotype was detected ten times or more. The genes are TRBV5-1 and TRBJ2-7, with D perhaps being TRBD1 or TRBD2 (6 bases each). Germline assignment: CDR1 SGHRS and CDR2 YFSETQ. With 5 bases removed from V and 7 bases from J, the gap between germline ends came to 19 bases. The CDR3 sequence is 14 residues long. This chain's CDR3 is CASSWGAVGREQYF. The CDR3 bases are TGCGCCAGCAGTTGGGGGGCCGTGGGTCGGGAGCAGTACTTC.

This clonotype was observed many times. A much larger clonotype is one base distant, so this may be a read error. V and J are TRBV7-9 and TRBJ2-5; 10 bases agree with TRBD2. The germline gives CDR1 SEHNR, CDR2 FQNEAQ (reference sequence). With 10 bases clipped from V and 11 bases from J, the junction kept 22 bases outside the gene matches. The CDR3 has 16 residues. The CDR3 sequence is CATNRGSGGAGHEQYF. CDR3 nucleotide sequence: TGTGCCACGAATCGGGGGAGCGGGGGGGCCGGCCATGAGCAGTACTTC.

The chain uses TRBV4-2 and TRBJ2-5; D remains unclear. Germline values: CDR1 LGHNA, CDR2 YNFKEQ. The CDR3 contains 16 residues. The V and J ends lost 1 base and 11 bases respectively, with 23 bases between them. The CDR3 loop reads CASSQAYRSSGYEQYF. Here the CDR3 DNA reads TGTGCCAGCAGCCAAGCCTATCGCTCCTCAGGCTATGAGCAGTACTTC.

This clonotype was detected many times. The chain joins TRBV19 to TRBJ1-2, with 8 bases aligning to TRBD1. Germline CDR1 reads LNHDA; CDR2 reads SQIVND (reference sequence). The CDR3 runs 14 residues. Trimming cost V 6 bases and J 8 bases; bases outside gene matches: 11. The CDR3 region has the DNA TGTGCCAGTAGAAAGCCTCAGGGGGCGCTGGGCTACACCTTC. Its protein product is CASRKPQGALGYTF.

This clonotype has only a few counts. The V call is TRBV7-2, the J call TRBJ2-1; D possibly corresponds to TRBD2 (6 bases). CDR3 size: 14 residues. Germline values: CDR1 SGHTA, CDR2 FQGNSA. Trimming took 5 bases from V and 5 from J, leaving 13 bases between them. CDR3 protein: CASSPPTRNNEQFF. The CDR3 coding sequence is TGTGCCAGCAGCCCCCCGACTAGGAACAATGAGCAGTTCTTC.

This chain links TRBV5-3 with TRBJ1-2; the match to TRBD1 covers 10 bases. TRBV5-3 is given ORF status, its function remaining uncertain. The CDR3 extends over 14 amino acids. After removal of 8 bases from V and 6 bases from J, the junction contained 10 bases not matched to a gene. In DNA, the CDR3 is TGTGCCAGCAGCCGTGGACAGGGGGAAGATGGCTACACCTTC. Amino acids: CASSRGQGEDGYTF.

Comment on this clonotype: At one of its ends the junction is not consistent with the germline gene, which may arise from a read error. The CDR3 loop is CVSSYSYQQYF. The CDR3 bases are TGTGTCAGCAGCTACTCCTACCAGCAGTACTTC. The chain combines TRBV5-6 with TRBJ2-1; D remains ambiguous. The J call is doubtful: the DNA matches TRBJ2-7 better. Germline CDR1 reads SGHDT; CDR2 reads YYEEEE. The CDR3 consists of 11 residues.

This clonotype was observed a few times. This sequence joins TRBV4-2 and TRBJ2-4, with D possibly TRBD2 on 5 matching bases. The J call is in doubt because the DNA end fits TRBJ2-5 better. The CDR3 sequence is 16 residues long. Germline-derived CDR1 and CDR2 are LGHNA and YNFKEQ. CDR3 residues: CASSSDSSWAGETQYF. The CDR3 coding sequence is TGTGCCAGCAGCTCCGATAGTTCCTGGGCGGGAGAGACCCAGTACTTC.

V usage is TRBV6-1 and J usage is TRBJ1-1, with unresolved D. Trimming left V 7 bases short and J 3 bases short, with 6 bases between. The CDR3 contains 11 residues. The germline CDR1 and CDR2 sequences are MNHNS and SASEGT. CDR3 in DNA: TGTGCCAGCACGACTCACACTGAAGCTTTCTTT. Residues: CASTTHTEAFF.

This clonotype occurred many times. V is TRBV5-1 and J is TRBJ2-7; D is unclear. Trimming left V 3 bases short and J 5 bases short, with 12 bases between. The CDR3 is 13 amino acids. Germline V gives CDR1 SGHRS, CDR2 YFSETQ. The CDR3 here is CASSWVDNHEQYF. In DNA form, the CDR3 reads TGCGCCAGCAGCTGGGTTGACAATCACGAGCAGTACTTC.

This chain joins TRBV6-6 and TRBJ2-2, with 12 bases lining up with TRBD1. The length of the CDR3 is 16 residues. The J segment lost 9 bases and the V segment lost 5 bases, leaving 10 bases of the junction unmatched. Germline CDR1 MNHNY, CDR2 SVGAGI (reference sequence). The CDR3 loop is CASSLLGTGGFRELFF. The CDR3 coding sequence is TGTGCCAGCAGTCTCCTCGGGACAGGGGGCTTCCGGGAGCTGTTTTTT.

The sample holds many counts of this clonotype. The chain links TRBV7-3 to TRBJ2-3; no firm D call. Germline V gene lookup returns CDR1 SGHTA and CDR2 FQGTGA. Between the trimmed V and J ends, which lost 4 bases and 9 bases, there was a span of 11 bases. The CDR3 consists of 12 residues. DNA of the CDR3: TGTGCCAGCAGCTCTCCGTTAGGGACGCAGTATTTT. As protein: CASSSPLGTQYF.

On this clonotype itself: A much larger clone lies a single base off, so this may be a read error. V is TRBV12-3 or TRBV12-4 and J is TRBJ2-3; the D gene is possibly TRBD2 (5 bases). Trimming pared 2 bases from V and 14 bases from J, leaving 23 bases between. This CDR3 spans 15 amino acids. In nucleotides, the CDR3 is TGTGCCAGCAGTTTACAGAAGTCGAACACCGGGGAGCTGTATTTT. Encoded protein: CASSLQKSNTGELYF.

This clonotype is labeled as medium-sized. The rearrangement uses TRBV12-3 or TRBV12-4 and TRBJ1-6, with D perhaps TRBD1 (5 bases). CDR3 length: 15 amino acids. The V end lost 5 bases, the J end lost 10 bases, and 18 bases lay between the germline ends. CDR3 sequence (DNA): TGTGCCAGCAGTCTCGCCGGGACCATAAGGTCACCCCTCCACTTT. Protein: CASSLAGTIRSPLHF.

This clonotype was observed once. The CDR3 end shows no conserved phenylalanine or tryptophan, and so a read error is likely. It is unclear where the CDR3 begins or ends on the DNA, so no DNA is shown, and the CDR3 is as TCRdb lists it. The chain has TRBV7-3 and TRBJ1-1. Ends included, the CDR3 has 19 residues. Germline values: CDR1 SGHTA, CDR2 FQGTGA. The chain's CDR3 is CASSLGTSVSPTMSSSSAP.